A single TCR beta chain is shown here with its context. Libraries were prepared by immunoSEQ multiplex PCR; TCRdb keeps only in-frame clonotypes and omits some of them. This sample has some 60,000 clones, with roughly three quarters found just once. The entry originates in a study of blood T cell repertoires in COVID-19. This CDR3 comprises 15 residues. Germline CDR1 reads SGHAT; CDR2 reads FQNNGV. Between the trimmed V and J ends, which lost 5 bases and 2 bases, there was a span of 14 bases. This chain joins TRBV11-2 and TRBJ2-3, with a tentative D call TRBD2 (5 bases). This sequence originates from a human donor in a cohort sampled during active COVID-19. Specimen: peripheral blood. CDR3 DNA sequence: TGTGCCAGCAGCCTCGGTACGGGAATCACAGATACGCAGTATTTT. This translates into CASSLGTGITDTQYF. Full variable domain (remainder filled in from reference TRBV11-2 and TRBJ2-3): EAGVAQSPRYKIIEKRQSVAFWCNPISGHATLYWYQQILGQGPKLLIQFQNNGVVDDSQLPKDRFSAERLKGVDSTLKIQPAKLEDSAVYLCASSLGTGITDTQYFGPGTRLTVL.